Listed here are 29 T cell receptor beta chains from one sample, sequenced in a study of T cell responses to AZD1222 COVID-19 vaccine. The assay was immunoSEQ multiplex PCR, and TCRdb's table has in-frame clones only and misses some. Of tens of thousands of clones in the sample, 90% to 95% are singletons; the top ten hold roughly 3%. This specimen was peripheral blood, taken 28 days after the second AZD1222 dose. Source of these receptors: an adult who received the AZD1222 COVID-19 vaccine.

CDR3 region: CASRGTGSYGYTF. The CDR3 nucleotides are TGTGCCAGCAGGGGGACAGGGAGCTATGGCTACACCTTC. V and J are TRBV6-5 and TRBJ1-2; 9 bases map to TRBD1. The CDR3 sequence is 13 residues long. Unmatched junction bases numbered 3, after V lost 6 bases and J lost 4 bases. CDR1 is MNHEY, CDR2 SVGAGI, per germline.

The CDR3 reads CASSVGQGRNSPLHF. CDR3 DNA sequence: TGTGCCAGCAGCGTAGGTCAGGGTCGAAATTCACCCCTCCACTTT. The genes are TRBV9 and TRBJ1-6; D is possibly TRBD1 (5 bases). Germline loops: CDR1 SGDLS, CDR2 YYNGEE. The V and J ends lost 0 bases and 7 bases respectively, with 11 bases between them. This CDR3 has 15 residues.

This chain uses TRBV6-6 with TRBJ1-2, with D uncertain. Trimming took 2 bases from V and 8 from J, leaving 12 bases between them. The V gene's germline CDR1 is MNHNY and CDR2 SVGAGI (reference sequence). CDR3 length: 13 residues. CDR3 DNA sequence: TGTGCCAGCAGTTACGGTTCCCTGGGGGGCTACACCTTC. This encodes CASSYGSLGGYTF.

The chain joins TRBV19 to TRBJ1-4; D unresolved. Trimming removed 10 bases at V and 7 bases at J, with 16 bases between. This CDR3 is built from 13 residues. Germline V gives CDR1 LNHDA, CDR2 SQIVND (reference sequence). The CDR3 region is CATIRGDGEKLFF. DNA for the CDR3: TGTGCCACCATCCGGGGAGACGGTGAAAAACTGTTTTTT.

The J gene is TRBJ1-4, the V gene TRBV20-1; tentative D call: TRBD1 (5 bases). CDR1 DFQATT and CDR2 SNEGSKA come from the germline V gene (reference sequence). The V end lost 3 bases, the J end lost 4 bases, and 15 bases lay between the germline ends. CDR3 length: 15 residues. The CDR3 loop is CSASRGADRNEKLFF. In nucleotides, the CDR3 is TGCAGTGCTAGTAGGGGTGCTGACCGTAATGAAAAACTGTTTTTT.

The chain links TRBV5-1 to TRBJ2-7, with D possibly matching TRBD2 (5 bases). V shed 0 bases and J shed 5 bases, with 18 bases lying between them. The length of the CDR3 is 16 residues. Per the germline V gene, CDR1 is SGHRS and CDR2 is YFSETQ. This CDR3 is CASSLEVMVERDEQYF. In DNA, the CDR3 is TGCGCCAGCAGCTTGGAGGTGATGGTCGAGAGGGACGAGCAGTACTTC. Using reference TRBV5-1 and TRBJ2-7 for the parts outside the CDR3, the full variable domain is KAGVTQTPRYLIKTRGQQVTLSCSPISGHRSVSWYQQTPGQGLQFLFEYFSETQRNKGNFPGRFSGRQFSNSRSEMNVSTLELGDSALYLCASSLEVMVERDEQYFGPGTRLTVT.

The chain couples TRBV30 to TRBJ1-3, with D hard to call. V was shortened by 0 bases and J by 0 bases, with 12 bases between the two germline ends. The germline V gene has CDR1 GTSNPN and CDR2 SVGIG (reference sequence). This CDR3 spans 16 amino acids. The CDR3 bases are TGTGCCTGGAGTGTACTCTCAGCGAGCTCTGGAAACACCATATATTTT. This encodes CAWSVLSASSGNTIYF.

V is TRBV29-1 and J is TRBJ1-2; unclear D gene. The CDR3 is 11 amino acids. The germline V and J ends were trimmed by 5 bases and 5 bases, with 9 bases remaining between them. Germline values: CDR1 SQVTM, CDR2 ANQGSEA. The CDR3 region is CSVRTEYGYTF. The CDR3 DNA reads as TGCAGCGTTAGAACAGAATATGGCTACACCTTC. Based on the CDR3 plus reference TRBV29-1 and TRBJ1-2, the full variable domain is SAVISQKPSRDICQRGTSLTIQCQVDSQVTMMFWYRQQPGQSLTLIATANQGSEATYESGFVIDKFPISRPNLTFSTLTVSNMSPEDSSIYLCSVRTEYGYTFGSGTRLTVV.

The chain uses TRBV20-1 and TRBJ2-7; D is ambiguous. CDR1 is DFQATT and CDR2 is SNEGSKA in the germline V gene (reference sequence). CDR3 length equals 11 residues. V lost 1 base and J 2 bases, leaving 3 bases between the germline ends. CDR3 in DNA: TGCAGTGCTAGAGGGGCCTACGAGCAGTACTTC. The encoded protein is CSARGAYEQYF.

The chain has TRBV12-3 or TRBV12-4 and TRBJ1-5; TRBD1 might be the D (5 bases). V shed 6 bases and J shed 1 base, with 7 bases lying between them. The CDR3 contains 13 residues. CDR3 nucleotides: TGTGCCAGCAGACGGGACAGCAATCAGCCCCAGCATTTT. This encodes CASRRDSNQPQHF.

The chain's CDR3 is CASSPRDMNTEAFF. The CDR3 bases are TGTGCCAGCTCACCGCGGGACATGAACACTGAAGCTTTCTTT. The chain combines TRBV18 with TRBJ1-1; D possibly corresponds to TRBD1 (6 bases). The CDR3 length is 14 residues. Germline lookup yields CDR1 KGHSH and CDR2 LQKENI. The V end was cut by 3 bases, the J end by 0 bases, with 8 bases between. The variable domain in full, with the rest retrieved from reference TRBV18 and TRBJ1-1, is NAGVMQNPRHLVRRRGQEARLRCSPMKGHSHVYWYRQLPEEGLKFMVYLQKENIIDESGMPKERFSAEFPKEGPSILRIQQVVRGDSAAYFCASSPRDMNTEAFFGQGTRLTVV.

J is TRBJ2-7 and V is TRBV4-1; perhaps D is TRBD1 or TRBD2 (5 bases each). The CDR3 totals 14 residues. Germline V gene sequence: CDR1 MGHRA, CDR2 YSYEKL. The V and J ends lost 3 bases and 4 bases respectively, with 13 bases between them. CDR3 DNA: TGCGCCAGCAGCCACCGGGACGGTGATTACGAGCAGTACTTC. Protein sequence: CASSHRDGDYEQYF.

This clone was observed once. CDR3 in DNA: TGTGCCAGCAGTTTGGGTAGTGGTGAAGCTTTCTTT. Translating it yields CASSLGSGEAFF. The V call is TRBV12-3 or TRBV12-4, the J call TRBJ1-1; no definite D call. Trimming took 3 bases from V and 7 from J, leaving 9 bases between them. The CDR3 sequence is 12 residues long.

J is TRBJ1-2 and V is TRBV19; 9 positions match TRBD1. Per the germline V gene, CDR1 is LNHDA and CDR2 is SQIVND (reference sequence). The CDR3 has 15 amino acids. Trimming at V came to 8 bases and at J to 0 bases, leaving 7 bases not matched to a gene. The CDR3 here is CASGRTGDTNYGYTF. In nucleotides, the CDR3 is TGTGCCAGTGGACGGACAGGGGACACTAACTATGGCTACACCTTC. Complete variable domain (other parts from reference TRBV19 and TRBJ1-2): DGGITQSPKYLFRKEGQNVTLSCEQNLNHDAMYWYRQDPGQGLRLIYYSQIVNDFQKGDIAEGYSVSREKKESFPLTVTSAQKNPTAFYLCASGRTGDTNYGYTFGSGTRLTVV.

This clone appeared once. The chain couples TRBV2 to TRBJ2-3; a weak D match, TRBD1 (5 bases). CDR1 and CDR2 (germline): SNHLY, FYNNEI. The CDR3 is 14 amino acids. Trimming removed 7 bases from V and 0 bases from J, with 11 bases in between. The CDR3 coding sequence is TGTGCCAGCAACAGGCTTTTAAGCACAGATACGCAGTATTTT. This translates into CASNRLLSTDTQYF.

The chain employs TRBV25-1 and TRBJ1-2; D is undetermined. The CDR3 totals 12 residues. The V and J ends lost 2 bases and 7 bases respectively, with 8 bases between them. Looked up from germline, CDR1 is MGHDK and CDR2 is SYGVNS. Written as DNA, the CDR3 is TGTGCCAGCAGTGAAGCTCGGGGTGGCTACACCTTC. Translating gives CASSEARGGYTF.

The rearrangement links TRBV4-1 to TRBJ1-2, with 8 nucleotides matching TRBD1. This CDR3 spans 14 amino acids. The V gene end was trimmed by 4 bases and the J gene end by 8 bases; junction bases not matched to a gene: 9. Germline V lookup: CDR1 MGHRA, CDR2 YSYEKL. The CDR3 DNA reads TGCGCCAGCAGCCGTCTCACAGGGGGTGAGGGCTACACCTTC. This codes for CASSRLTGGEGYTF.

This chain links TRBV6-2 or TRBV6-3 with TRBJ1-5; D unresolved. Germline assignment: CDR1 MNHEY and CDR2 SVGEGT. The CDR3 covers 14 residues. Deletions cut 5 bases from V and 7 bases from J, with 15 bases between. CDR3: CASSPSRAGQPQHF. CDR3 bases: TGTGCCAGCAGTCCCTCGAGGGCCGGACAGCCCCAGCATTTT.

The chain is built from TRBV20-1 and TRBJ1-2; D call uncertain. The CDR3 loop spans 11 amino acids. The V and J ends lost 3 bases and 8 bases respectively, with 10 bases between them. Per germline, CDR1 DFQATT and CDR2 SNEGSKA (reference sequence). As DNA, the CDR3 is TGCAGTGCTAGGGACCAGCGGGGCTACACCTTC. This codes for CSARDQRGYTF.

This sequence joins TRBV6-5 and TRBJ2-3; possible D gene TRBD1, 6 bases. Trimming removed 2 bases from V and 1 base from J, with 10 bases in between. Germline V CDR1 and CDR2: MNHEY, SVGAGI. The CDR3 length is 15 residues. CDR3 in DNA: TGTGCCAGCAGTTACGGGCAGGGGCGCACAGATACGCAGTATTTT. Its translation: CASSYGQGRTDTQYF.

This clone has more than one count but fewer than ten. This chain links TRBV21-1 with TRBJ1-1. TRBV21-1 is a known pseudogene. The CDR3 consists of 16 residues. In DNA, the CDR3 is TGTGCCAGCAGCAAAGGGGGGGACGGATTGAACACTGAAGCTTTCTTT. As protein: CASSKGGDGLNTEAFF.

The chain joins TRBV29-1 to TRBJ2-7; the D gene is possibly TRBD1 (5 bases). This CDR3 is built from 12 residues. The V end lost 3 bases, the J end lost 3 bases, and 9 bases lay between the germline ends. The germline V gene has CDR1 SQVTM and CDR2 ANQGSEA. The CDR3 region has the DNA TGCAGCGTTGAGGTCAGGGACTACGAGCAGTACTTC. Protein: CSVEVRDYEQYF.

The gene calls are TRBV3-1 (or the pseudogene TRBV3-2) and TRBJ2-6; no clear D gene. Trimming took off 0 bases at V and 5 bases at J, with 8 bases between the two ends. From germline, CDR1 is LGHDT and CDR2 YNNKEL (reference sequence). This CDR3 comprises 15 residues. This CDR3 reads CASSQEEVWANVLTF. The CDR3 DNA reads as TGTGCCAGCAGCCAAGAAGAGGTCTGGGCCAACGTCCTGACTTTC.

This sequence joins TRBV7-6 and TRBJ1-5, with D possibly TRBD1 on 5 matching bases. Trimming took 1 base from V and 11 from J, leaving 15 bases between them. This CDR3 has 14 amino acids. Germline-derived CDR1 and CDR2 are SGHVS and FNYEAQ. The CDR3 loop is CASSLGGDAGAQHF. The CDR3 DNA follows: TGTGCCAGCAGCTTAGGTGGGGACGCAGGAGCCCAGCATTTT.

This CDR3 reads CASSLTSGVQETQYF. The CDR3 nucleotides are TGTGCCAGCAGCTTAACTAGCGGGGTCCAAGAGACCCAGTACTTC. The J gene is TRBJ2-5, the V gene TRBV7-3; 8 bases map to TRBD2. Germline V gene sequence: CDR1 SGHTA, CDR2 FQGTGA. The CDR3 consists of 15 residues. V dropped 0 bases and J dropped 1; count of bases not matched to a gene: 1.

The rearrangement joins TRBV7-2 to TRBJ2-5; possible D gene TRBD1, 5 bases. The CDR3 contains 15 residues. V was shortened by 5 bases and J by 2 bases, with 15 bases between the two germline ends. The germline V gene encodes CDR1 SGHTA and CDR2 FQGNSA. The CDR3 loop reads CASSLTVPSQETQYF. The CDR3 region has the DNA TGTGCCAGCAGCCTGACAGTGCCTTCACAAGAGACCCAGTACTTC. The full variable domain, completed using reference TRBV7-2 and TRBJ2-5, is GAGVSQSPSNKVTEKGKDVELRCDPISGHTALYWYRQSLGQGLEFLIYFQGNSAPDKSGLPSDRFSAERTGGSVSTLTIQRTQQEDSAVYLCASSLTVPSQETQYFGPGTRLLVL.

The gene calls are TRBV5-6 and TRBJ2-3; 7 nucleotides match TRBD1. The V gene's germline CDR1 is SGHDT and CDR2 YYEEEE. Trimming removed 6 bases from V and 4 bases from J; junction bases left unmatched: 5. This CDR3 has 13 amino acids. CDR3 region: CASTTGVADTQYF. CDR3 in DNA: TGTGCCAGCACCACAGGGGTGGCAGATACGCAGTATTTT.

This clone was picked up one time. The chain has TRBV11-2 and TRBJ2-1; D is possibly TRBD1 (6 bases). V lost 5 bases and J lost 7, with 21 bases in between. This CDR3 region has 16 residues. Germline V gene sequence: CDR1 SGHAT, CDR2 FQNNGV. As DNA, the CDR3 is TGTGCCAGCAGCCCGCGTGGATCAGGGGACGGGAATGAGCAGTTCTTC. As protein: CASSPRGSGDGNEQFF.

The rearrangement joins TRBV29-1 to TRBJ1-4; D not resolved. The CDR3 runs to 12 residues. Germline loops: CDR1 SQVTM, CDR2 ANQGSEA. Deletions cut 1 base from V and 3 bases from J, with 3 bases between. This CDR3 reads CSVEAANEKLFF. The CDR3 DNA follows: TGCAGCGTTGAAGCCGCTAATGAAAAACTGTTTTTT.